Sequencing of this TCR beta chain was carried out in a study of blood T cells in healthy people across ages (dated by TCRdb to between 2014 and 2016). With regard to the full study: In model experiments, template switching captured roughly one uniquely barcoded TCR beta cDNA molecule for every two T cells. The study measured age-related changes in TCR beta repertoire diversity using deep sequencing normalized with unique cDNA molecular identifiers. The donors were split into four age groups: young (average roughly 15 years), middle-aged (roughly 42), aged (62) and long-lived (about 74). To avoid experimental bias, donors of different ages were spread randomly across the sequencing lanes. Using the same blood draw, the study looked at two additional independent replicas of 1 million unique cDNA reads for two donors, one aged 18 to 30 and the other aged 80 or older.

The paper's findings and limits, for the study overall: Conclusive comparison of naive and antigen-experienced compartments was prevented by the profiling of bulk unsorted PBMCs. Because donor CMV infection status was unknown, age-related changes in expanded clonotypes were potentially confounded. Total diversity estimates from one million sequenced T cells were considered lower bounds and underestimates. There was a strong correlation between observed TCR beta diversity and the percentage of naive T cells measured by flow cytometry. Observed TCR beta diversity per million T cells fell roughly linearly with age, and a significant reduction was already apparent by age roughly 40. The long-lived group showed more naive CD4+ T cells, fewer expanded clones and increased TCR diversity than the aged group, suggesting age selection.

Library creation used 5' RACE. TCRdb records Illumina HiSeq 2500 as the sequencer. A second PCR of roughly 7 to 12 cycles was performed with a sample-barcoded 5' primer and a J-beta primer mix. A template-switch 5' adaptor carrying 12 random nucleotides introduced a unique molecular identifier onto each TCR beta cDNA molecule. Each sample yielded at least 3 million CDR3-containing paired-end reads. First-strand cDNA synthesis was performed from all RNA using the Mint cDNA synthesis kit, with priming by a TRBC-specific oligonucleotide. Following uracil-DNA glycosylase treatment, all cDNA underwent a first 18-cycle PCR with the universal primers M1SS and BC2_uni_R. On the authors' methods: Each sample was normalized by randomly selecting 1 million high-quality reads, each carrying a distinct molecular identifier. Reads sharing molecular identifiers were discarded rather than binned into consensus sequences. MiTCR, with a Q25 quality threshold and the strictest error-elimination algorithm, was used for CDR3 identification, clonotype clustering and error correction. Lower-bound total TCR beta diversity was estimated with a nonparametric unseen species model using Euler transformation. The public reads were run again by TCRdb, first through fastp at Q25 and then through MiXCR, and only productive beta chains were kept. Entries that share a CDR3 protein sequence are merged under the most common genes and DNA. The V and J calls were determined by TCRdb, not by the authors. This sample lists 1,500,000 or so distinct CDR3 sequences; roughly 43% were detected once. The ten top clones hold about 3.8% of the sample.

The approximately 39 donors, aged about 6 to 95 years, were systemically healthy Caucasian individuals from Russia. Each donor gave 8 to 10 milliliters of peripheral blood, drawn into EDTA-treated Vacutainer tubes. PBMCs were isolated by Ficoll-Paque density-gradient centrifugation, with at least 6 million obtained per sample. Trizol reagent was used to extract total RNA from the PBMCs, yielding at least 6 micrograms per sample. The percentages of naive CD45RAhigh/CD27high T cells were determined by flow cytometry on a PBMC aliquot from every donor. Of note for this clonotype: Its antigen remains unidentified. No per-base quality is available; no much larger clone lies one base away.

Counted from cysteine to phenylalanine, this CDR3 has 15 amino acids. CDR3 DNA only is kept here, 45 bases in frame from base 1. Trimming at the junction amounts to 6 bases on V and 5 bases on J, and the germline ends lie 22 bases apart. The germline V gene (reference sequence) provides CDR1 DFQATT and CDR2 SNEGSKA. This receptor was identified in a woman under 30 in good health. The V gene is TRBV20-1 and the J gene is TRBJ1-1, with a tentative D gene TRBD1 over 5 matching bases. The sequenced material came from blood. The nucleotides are TGCAGTGCCCGGGATGAGCCAGCGGGGGTTACTGAAGCTTTCTTT. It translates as CSARDEPAGVTEAFF.